This passage covers 30 T cell receptor beta chains from one sample sequenced in a study of blood T cell repertoires in COVID-19. Here immunoSEQ multiplex PCR was the method, and the copy in TCRdb shows in-frame clones only, minus some. The sample yields about 230,000 clones, around 84% seen once. Input material: peripheral blood. The receptors shown here come from a woman aged 40-49 years who had recovered from COVID-19.

This rearrangement joins TRBV19 to TRBJ1-2; D not resolved. V dropped 6 bases and J dropped 2 bases, with 10 bases sitting between them. Germline CDR1 and CDR2: LNHDA and SQIVND (reference sequence). This CDR3 has 13 residues. CDR3 sequence reads: CASRRDINYGYTF. CDR3 bases: TGTGCCAGTAGAAGAGACATCAACTATGGCTACACCTTC.

The CDR3 DNA sequence: TGTGCCACCCTTCGGGACAGGGGTATAGGAGCTTTCTTT. Amino acid sequence: CATLRDRGIGAFF. This sequence joins TRBV28 and TRBJ1-1, with 10 nucleotides matching TRBD1. Germline V gene sequence: CDR1 MDHEN, CDR2 SYDVKM. The CDR3 length is 13 residues. J gave up 10 bases and V 10 bases, and 12 bases lay outside the gene matches.

V and J are TRBV12-3 or TRBV12-4 and TRBJ2-1; D is undetermined. Trimming took 5 bases from V and 8 from J, leaving 7 bases between them. This CDR3 has 11 residues. The CDR3 here is CASSLHYEQFF. The CDR3 DNA follows: TGTGCCAGCAGTCTCCACTATGAGCAGTTCTTC.

The chain has TRBV5-5 and TRBJ1-4, with TRBD1 matching over 7 bases. This CDR3 is 14 amino acids long. CDR1 and CDR2 (germline): SGHKS, YYEKEE (reference sequence). V was clipped by 5 bases and J by 3 bases; unmatched bases: 4. CDR3 sequence reads: CASRQGQANEKLFF. As DNA, the CDR3 is TGTGCCAGCAGACAGGGGCAGGCTAATGAAAAACTGTTTTTT.

This chain uses TRBV9 with TRBJ2-2, with D hard to call. The CDR3 sequence is 14 residues long. V was trimmed by 6 bases and J by 0 bases, leaving 9 bases between them. Germline values: CDR1 SGDLS, CDR2 YYNGEE. The DNA for the CDR3 is TGTGCCAGCACCCCAGGCGCGAACACCGGGGAGCTGTTTTTT. Translation: CASTPGANTGELFF.

The chain couples TRBV19 to TRBJ1-4; D remains ambiguous. Germline CDR1 and CDR2: LNHDA and SQIVND (reference sequence). V was pared by 3 bases and J by 1 base, with 6 bases between. This CDR3 has 14 residues. CDR3 protein: CASSIVRTNEKLFF. CDR3 DNA sequence: TGTGCCAGTAGTATTGTCAGAACTAATGAAAAACTGTTTTTT.

V usage is TRBV11-2 and J usage is TRBJ2-1, with TRBD2 matching over 9 bases. With 5 bases clipped from V and 7 bases from J, the junction kept 12 bases outside the gene matches. The CDR3 runs 16 residues. Germline V gene data show CDR1 as SGHAT and CDR2 as FQNNGV. The CDR3 is CASSRAGAGGLNEQFF. DNA for the CDR3: TGTGCCAGCAGCCGAGCAGGGGCGGGGGGGCTAAATGAGCAGTTCTTC.

The rearrangement links TRBV2 to TRBJ2-3; 11 bases agree with TRBD2. CDR1 and CDR2 from the germline V gene are SNHLY and FYNNEI. The CDR3 covers 14 residues. V trimming: 4 bases; J trimming: 3 bases; junction bases outside the gene matches: 0. CDR3 residues: CASSGTSGTDTQYF. The CDR3 DNA follows: TGTGCCAGCAGTGGGACTAGCGGGACAGATACGCAGTATTTT.

The rearrangement joins TRBV30 to TRBJ2-1; TRBD1 is a possible D gene (6 bases). Trimming removed 3 bases from V and 9 bases from J, with 15 bases in between. The CDR3 is 13 amino acids. Per germline, CDR1 GTSNPN and CDR2 SVGIG (reference sequence). DNA of the CDR3: TGTGCCTGGAGCGAACAGACAGGTGGTGAGCAGTTCTTC. Its translation: CAWSEQTGGEQFF.

The V gene is TRBV9, the J gene TRBJ2-1, with 8 bases that match TRBD2. The CDR3 loop spans 15 amino acids. Germline V gene data show CDR1 as SGDLS and CDR2 as YYNGEE. Trimming removed 0 bases from V and 5 bases from J; junction bases left unmatched: 4. The CDR3 reads CASSVEGGGNNEQFF. For the CDR3, the DNA is TGTGCCAGCAGCGTAGAGGGCGGGGGGAACAATGAGCAGTTCTTC.

The rearrangement uses TRBV19 and TRBJ2-7, with D tentatively TRBD2 (6 bases). The CDR3 is 16 amino acids. Germline V gives CDR1 LNHDA, CDR2 SQIVND (reference sequence). V lost 4 bases and J 5 bases, leaving 21 bases between the germline ends. The CDR3 sequence is CASSKVSMLGGNEQYF. CDR3 nucleotides: TGTGCCAGTAGTAAGGTCTCGATGCTTGGGGGGAACGAGCAGTACTTC.

The CDR3 loop reads CAVARGGRENTQYF. The CDR3, as DNA: TGTGCCGTCGCAAGGGGGGGGCGCGAAAATACGCAGTATTTT. The chain joins TRBV11-2 to TRBJ2-3, with a possible D match to TRBD2 (7 bases). CDR1 is SGHAT and CDR2 is FQNNGV in the germline V gene. The V end lost 11 bases, the J end lost 7 bases, and 22 bases lay between the germline ends. This CDR3 has 14 residues.

CDR3 bases: TGTGCCAGCAGCCAAGGGCTAGCGGGGGGTCTCGACGAGCAGTACTTC. Protein: CASSQGLAGGLDEQYF. The chain has TRBV11-3 and TRBJ2-7, with 11 nucleotides matching TRBD2. Looked up from germline, CDR1 is SGHNT and CDR2 is YENEEA. This CDR3 contains 16 residues. V trimming: 5 bases; J trimming: 5 bases; junction bases outside the gene matches: 11.

The chain carries TRBV7-9 and TRBJ1-1, with D perhaps TRBD1 (6 bases). Germline values: CDR1 SEHNR, CDR2 FQNEAQ (reference sequence). This CDR3 is 15 amino acids long. The ends were cut back, 5 bases at V and 7 bases at J, with 20 bases in the middle. CDR3 region: CASSPGASPAYEAFF. CDR3 DNA: TGTGCCAGCAGCCCAGGGGCGTCTCCGGCCTATGAAGCTTTCTTT.

The chain links TRBV7-2 to TRBJ2-3; TRBD1 might be the D (6 bases). V lost 4 bases to trimming and J lost 3 bases, with 8 bases between them. Germline CDR1 is SGHTA and CDR2 is FQGNSA. CDR3 size: 13 residues. The CDR3 DNA sequence: TGTGCCAGCAGCTACGGACAGACAGATACGCAGTATTTT. Its protein is CASSYGQTDTQYF.

The chain joins TRBV27 to TRBJ1-1, with 11 bases lining up with TRBD1. The CDR3 has 16 amino acids. The V gene end was trimmed by 4 bases and the J gene end by 2 bases; junction bases not matched to a gene: 6. Germline-derived CDR1 and CDR2 are MNHEY and SMNVEV (reference sequence). The CDR3 DNA reads TGTGCCAGCAGTTGGGGACAGGGGGATGGAAACACTGAAGCTTTCTTT. Translating gives CASSWGQGDGNTEAFF.

The CDR3 spells CASSFGLAGAQETQYF. In nucleotides, the CDR3 is TGTGCCAGCAGCTTTGGACTAGCGGGGGCCCAAGAGACCCAGTACTTC. The V call is TRBV5-6, the J call TRBJ2-5; 13 bases agree with TRBD2. The J segment lost 1 base and the V segment lost 2 bases, leaving 2 bases of the junction unmatched. CDR1 is SGHDT and CDR2 is YYEEEE in the germline V gene. This CDR3 has 16 amino acids.

This clone was counted a few times. This chain connects TRBV19 to TRBJ1-2; no definite D call. V was clipped by 6 bases and J by 6 bases, with 17 bases between them. Germline lookup yields CDR1 LNHDA and CDR2 SQIVND (reference sequence). This CDR3 region has 14 residues. As DNA, the CDR3 is TGTGCCAGTAGCCAGACTGCATCCCATGATGGCTACACCTTC. Amino acids: CASSQTASHDGYTF.

This chain joins TRBV30 and TRBJ1-5; 7 bases align to TRBD1. CDR1 GTSNPN and CDR2 SVGIG come from the germline V gene (reference sequence). CDR3 length equals 13 residues. J gave up 3 bases and V 4 bases, and 3 bases lay outside the gene matches. The CDR3 sequence is CAWTTGVNQPQHF. The CDR3 nucleotides read TGTGCCTGGACAACAGGGGTCAATCAGCCCCAGCATTTT.

This chain uses TRBV5-1 with TRBJ1-1, with D perhaps TRBD1 (6 bases). CDR3 size: 12 residues. V lost 7 bases, J lost 7 bases, and 14 bases lay in between. Germline values: CDR1 SGHRS, CDR2 YFSETQ. CDR3 DNA sequence: TGCGCCAGCCTGGGGGGGGGCCGTGAAGCTTTCTTT. This translates into CASLGGGREAFF.

This clone has a count of ten or more. The rearrangement joins TRBV7-9 to TRBJ1-1; a weak D match, TRBD1 (5 bases). Trimming removed 5 bases from V and 1 base from J, with 11 bases in between. The germline CDR1 and CDR2 sequences are SEHNR and FQNEAQ (reference sequence). The CDR3 runs 14 residues. The CDR3 DNA reads TGTGCCAGCAGCCGGATGCAGGGGAACACTGAAGCTTTCTTT. This translates into CASSRMQGNTEAFF.

This sequence joins TRBV11-3 and TRBJ2-7; possibly TRBD1 for D (6 bases). CDR1 is SGHNT and CDR2 is YENEEA in the germline V gene. The CDR3 has 16 amino acids. V was pared by 5 bases and J by 4 bases, with 21 bases between. The CDR3 DNA sequence: TGTGCCAGCAGCAAAATGACAGGCCCTTGGGGGTACGAGCAGTACTTC. Residues: CASSKMTGPWGYEQYF.

This clone was seen a handful of times. This CDR3 reads CASSRSSLSYEQYF. CDR3 sequence (DNA): TGTGCCAGCAGTAGGAGTTCCCTATCCTACGAGCAGTACTTC. The chain has TRBV6-5 and TRBJ2-7, with D hard to call. V lost 5 bases and J 1 base, leaving 12 bases between the germline ends. The length of the CDR3 is 14 residues. Germline CDR1 and CDR2: MNHEY and SVGAGI.

CDR3 nucleotides: TGCGCCAGCAGCCAAGATGAAGACAGGGAAAACACTGAAGCTTTCTTT. Translation gives CASSQDEDRENTEAFF. The chain employs TRBV4-1 and TRBJ1-1; the match to TRBD1 covers 7 bases. The germline CDR1 and CDR2 sequences are MGHRA and YSYEKL. This CDR3 is 16 amino acids long. The V gene end was trimmed by 0 bases and the J gene end by 2 bases; junction bases not matched to a gene: 6.

The rearrangement joins TRBV5-1 to TRBJ2-5; D gene unclear. Germline V gene data show CDR1 as SGHRS and CDR2 as YFSETQ. The CDR3 is 15 amino acids. V lost 2 bases to trimming and J lost 4 bases, with 15 bases between them. The CDR3, as DNA: TGCGCCAGCAGCTTCCCGGAACGGGTAGGAGAGACCCAGTACTTC. Amino acid sequence: CASSFPERVGETQYF.

V gene TRBV5-1 combines with J gene TRBJ2-3; 11 bases are shared with TRBD2. The trim removed 4 bases at V and 5 bases at J, leaving 3 bases unmatched. CDR1 is SGHRS, CDR2 YFSETQ, per germline. The CDR3 loop spans 14 amino acids. The CDR3 coding sequence is TGCGCCAGCAGCCCCGGGACTAGCGGAGATACGCAGTATTTT. Its translation is CASSPGTSGDTQYF.

This rearrangement joins TRBV28 to TRBJ2-7, with 11 nucleotides matching TRBD1. The CDR3 contains 16 residues. Germline CDR1 reads MDHEN; CDR2 reads SYDVKM. V was pared by 2 bases and J by 2 bases, with 5 bases of the junction left unmatched. Written as DNA, the CDR3 is TGTGCCAGCAGTTTAACACCGGGACAGGGGGCCTACGAGCAGTACTTC. It encodes CASSLTPGQGAYEQYF.

The V gene is TRBV27, the J gene TRBJ2-3, with 8 nucleotides matching TRBD2. V shed 2 bases and J 2 bases; nucleotides not matched to a gene: 15. The CDR3 extends over 19 amino acids. Germline CDR1 reads MNHEY; CDR2 reads SMNVEV (reference sequence). For the CDR3, the DNA is TGTGCCAGCAGTTTAATATCCCCGGGGGGGCTCAGTCACACAGATACGCAGTATTTT. It is translated as CASSLISPGGLSHTDTQYF.

This clone was counted a few times. The rearrangement joins TRBV7-2 to TRBJ2-7, with D possibly TRBD1 on 6 matching bases. Germline lookup yields CDR1 SGHTA and CDR2 FQGNSA. Trimming took 2 bases from V and 2 from J, leaving 13 bases between them. CDR3 size: 15 residues. The CDR3 region is CASSLSGTQTYEQYF. CDR3 coding DNA: TGTGCCAGCAGCTTATCCGGGACACAAACCTACGAGCAGTACTTC.

In its sample, this clone was seen once. The chain couples TRBV3-1 (or the pseudogene TRBV3-2) to TRBJ2-3; 11 bases map to TRBD2. The length of the CDR3 is 15 residues. Germline V gene sequence: CDR1 LGHDT, CDR2 YNNKEL (reference sequence). The junction had 9 bases not matched to a gene; V was cut back by 5 bases and J by 8 bases. CDR3 nucleotide sequence: TGTGCCAGCAGCTCTAGCGGGGGGCCCGACGGTACGCAGTATTTT. This translates into CASSSSGGPDGTQYF.